The clone carrying this TCR beta chain was detected only a few times. This sample was included in a study of beta chain features in type 1 diabetes. The study reverse transcribed the entire isolated RNA, so it sequenced expressed TCRB transcripts. TCRdb keeps only in-frame clones here, not all; method: immunoSEQ multiplex PCR. The sample records approximately 380,000 clones, around 16% being singletons. This CDR3 has 15 residues. Per germline, CDR1 SGHNT and CDR2 YYREEE (reference sequence). The V end lost 0 bases, the J end lost 6 bases, and 13 bases lay between the germline ends. The sequenced sample consisted of naive CD4+ T cells from blood. V is TRBV5-4 and J is TRBJ2-1; maybe TRBD2 (6 bases). The sequence derives from a young woman in good health. The CDR3 sequence is CASSLATGVVNEQFF. The DNA of the CDR3 is TGTGCCAGCAGCTTGGCGACGGGAGTAGTCAATGAGCAGTTCTTC.